These 25 T cell receptor beta chains originate from one sample sequenced in a study of blood T cell repertoires in COVID-19. The method was immunoSEQ multiplex PCR; TCRdb's version includes in-frame clones alone and lacks a portion of them. This table has tens of thousands of clones, approximately 87% appearing once. Sample: peripheral blood. The receptors were sampled from a woman aged 60 to 75 with COVID-19, enrolled during active disease.

This chain joins TRBV12-5 and TRBJ1-5; D may be TRBD1 (5 bases). Germline-derived CDR1 and CDR2 are LGHNT and FRNRAP. The V end was cut by 1 base, the J end by 7 bases, with 11 bases between. The CDR3 extends over 14 amino acids. The DNA for the CDR3 is TGTGCTAGTGGTTTGGGGACACGATCACAGCCCCAGCATTTT. Translated, it gives CASGLGTRSQPQHF. The whole variable domain, remainder taken from reference TRBV12-5 and TRBJ1-5, is DARVTQTPRHKVTEMGQEVTMRCQPILGHNTVFWYRQTMMQGLELLAYFRNRAPLDDSGMPKDRFSAEMPDATLATLKIQPSEPRDSAVYFCASGLGTRSQPQHFGDGTRLSIL.

The CDR3 loop reads CASSLGPHAAGRKGYGYTF. For the CDR3, the DNA is TGTGCCAGCAGCTTGGGTCCCCACGCGGCAGGGCGAAAGGGGTATGGCTACACCTTC. V usage is TRBV5-4 and J usage is TRBJ1-2, with D possibly being TRBD1 (5 bases). Germline V gene data show CDR1 as SGHNT and CDR2 as YYREEE (reference sequence). Deletions cut 0 bases from V and 5 bases from J, with 26 bases between. The CDR3 spans 19 residues.

The chain has TRBV27 and TRBJ1-6, with TRBD1 identical over 9 bases. Germline-derived CDR1 and CDR2 are MNHEY and SMNVEV (reference sequence). The ends lost 2 bases at V and 6 bases at J; junction bases unmatched: 5. The CDR3 has 16 residues. CDR3 residues: CASSLGGQGFNSPLHF. The CDR3 DNA reads TGTGCCAGCAGTTTAGGGGGACAGGGCTTTAATTCACCCCTCCACTTT.

This clone has only one observation. In nucleotides, the CDR3 is TGTGCCAGCAGCGACCGGACTAGCGGGAGAAATTCCTACGAGCAGTACTTC. Protein product: CASSDRTSGRNSYEQYF. The chain carries TRBV13 and TRBJ2-7; 13 nucleotides align to TRBD2. V shed 5 bases, J shed 1 base, and the junction held 8 bases outside the gene matches. Germline CDR1 PRHDT, CDR2 FYEKMQ (reference sequence). The CDR3 has 17 amino acids.

This clone was seen more than once but under ten times. The chain uses TRBV15 and TRBJ2-1, with 9 bases aligning to TRBD2. The CDR3 is 15 residues long. V was clipped by 4 bases and J by 4 bases; unmatched bases: 5. Germline V gene sequence: CDR1 LNHNV, CDR2 YYDKDF (reference sequence). The CDR3: CATSTLTSGYNEQFF. The CDR3, as DNA: TGTGCCACCAGCACATTGACTAGCGGTTACAATGAGCAGTTCTTC.

The chain links TRBV11-3 to TRBJ2-7; 8 bases match TRBD2. The CDR3 length is 14 residues. After removal of 2 bases from V and 5 bases from J, the junction contained 5 bases not matched to a gene. Germline V gives CDR1 SGHNT, CDR2 YENEEA. DNA of the CDR3: TGTGCCAGCAGCTTATATAGCGGGGACGACGAGCAGTACTTC. Its translation: CASSLYSGDDEQYF. Drawing the rest from reference TRBV11-3 and TRBJ2-7, the complete variable domain is EAGVVQSPRYKIIEKKQPVAFWCNPISGHNTLYWYLQNLGQGPELLIRYENEEAVDDSQLPKDRFSAERLKGVDSTLKIQPAELGDSAVYLCASSLYSGDDEQYFGPGTRLTVT.

The gene calls are TRBV28 and TRBJ2-7; 12 bases agree with TRBD2. Per the germline V gene, CDR1 is MDHEN and CDR2 is SYDVKM. This CDR3 spans 15 amino acids. The V gene end was trimmed by 6 bases and the J gene end by 3 bases; junction bases not matched to a gene: 6. In DNA, the CDR3 is TGTGCCAGCAGCCTGACTAGCGGGAGTCTCTACGAGCAGTACTTC. Protein sequence: CASSLTSGSLYEQYF.

The J gene is TRBJ2-7, the V gene TRBV7-9; possibly TRBD2 for D (6 bases). Trimming stripped 5 bases from V and 0 bases from J, with 11 bases between. The CDR3 extends over 14 amino acids. Per germline, CDR1 SEHNR and CDR2 FQNEAQ (reference sequence). CDR3 in amino acids: CASSRPGSSYEQYF. DNA for the CDR3: TGTGCCAGCAGCCGCCCCGGGAGCTCCTACGAGCAGTACTTC.

The chain's CDR3 is CASSPRTGGHTDTQYF. DNA for the CDR3: TGTGCCAGTAGTCCGAGGACAGGCGGACACACAGATACGCAGTATTTT. V is TRBV19 and J is TRBJ2-3, with 7 bases fitting TRBD1. V lost 5 bases and J lost 2; bases outside the gene matches: 10. Germline loops: CDR1 LNHDA, CDR2 SQIVND (reference sequence). This CDR3 is 16 amino acids long.

The V and J genes are TRBV10-1 and TRBJ1-5; tentative D call: TRBD1 (5 bases). This CDR3 region has 16 residues. V gave up 6 bases and J gave up 0 bases, with 15 bases separating them. Germline-derived CDR1 and CDR2 are WNHNN and SYGVQD (reference sequence). The CDR3 region is CASRDTPIYSNQPQHF. The CDR3 coding sequence is TGCGCCAGCAGGGACACTCCTATTTATAGCAATCAGCCCCAGCATTTT.

J is TRBJ1-5 and V is TRBV27; D gene uncertain. With 5 bases removed from V and 3 bases from J, the gap between germline ends came to 11 bases. Germline V gene data show CDR1 as MNHEY and CDR2 as SMNVEV (reference sequence). This CDR3 has 14 residues. The CDR3 nucleotides are TGTGCCAGCAGTCGAGCGACTTACAATCAGCCCCAGCATTTT. Amino acids: CASSRATYNQPQHF.

The chain combines TRBV3-1 (or the pseudogene TRBV3-2) with TRBJ2-7, with a weak D call TRBD2 (6 bases). V was pared by 4 bases and J by 7 bases, with 20 bases between. The germline V gene encodes CDR1 LGHDT and CDR2 YNNKEL (reference sequence). This CDR3 comprises 15 residues. For the CDR3, the DNA is TGTGCCAGCAGCCCCTGGACACCCACGGGGGAGGAGCAGTACTTC. Its translation: CASSPWTPTGEEQYF.

The V call is TRBV12-3 or TRBV12-4, the J call TRBJ1-1; D remains ambiguous. CDR3 length: 13 residues. V was cut by 3 bases and J by 4 bases, with 9 bases left in between. CDR3 nucleotide sequence: TGTGCCAGCAGTTTTTTCGGGATCACTGAAGCTTTCTTT. Its translation: CASSFFGITEAFF.

The table lists this clone with a few counts. The V gene is TRBV29-1, the J gene TRBJ1-2; D perhaps matches TRBD1 (5 bases). The CDR3 runs 13 residues. The V end lost 2 bases, the J end lost 4 bases, and 11 bases lay between the germline ends. In germline, CDR1 is SQVTM, CDR2 ANQGSEA. CDR3 coding DNA: TGCAGCGTTGAACCCCGGGGGGGCTATGGCTACACCTTC. This encodes CSVEPRGGYGYTF. Based on the CDR3 plus reference TRBV29-1 and TRBJ1-2, the full variable domain is SAVISQKPSRDICQRGTSLTIQCQVDSQVTMMFWYRQQPGQSLTLIATANQGSEATYESGFVIDKFPISRPNLTFSTLTVSNMSPEDSSIYLCSVEPRGGYGYTFGSGTRLTVV.

The rearrangement uses TRBV10-3 and TRBJ2-1; TRBD2 agrees at 7 bases. The germline gives CDR1 ENHRY, CDR2 SYGVKD. The ends lost 11 bases at V and 3 bases at J; junction bases unmatched: 7. This CDR3 is 13 amino acids long. CDR3 in DNA: TGTGCCGTACCAGCGGGGAACTACAATGAGCAGTTCTTC. This encodes CAVPAGNYNEQFF.

A single count supports this clone. This chain links TRBV5-1 with TRBJ1-6; D is possibly TRBD1 (6 bases). This CDR3 contains 14 residues. The V end was cut by 8 bases, the J end by 5 bases, with 14 bases between. Germline loops: CDR1 SGHRS, CDR2 YFSETQ. The CDR3 DNA is TGCGCCAGTAAAACGGGACAAAATAATTCACCCCTCCACTTT. Protein product: CASKTGQNNSPLHF.

V usage is TRBV11-3 and J usage is TRBJ2-1, with 8 bases fitting TRBD2. The J segment lost 2 bases and the V segment lost 1 base, leaving 1 base of the junction unmatched. The germline CDR1 and CDR2 sequences are SGHNT and YENEEA. This CDR3 spans 15 amino acids. The CDR3 reads CASSLVAGTYNEQFF. In DNA, the CDR3 is TGTGCCAGCAGCTTAGTAGCGGGGACCTACAATGAGCAGTTCTTC. The whole variable domain, filled in from reference TRBV11-3 and TRBJ2-1, reads EAGVVQSPRYKIIEKKQPVAFWCNPISGHNTLYWYLQNLGQGPELLIRYENEEAVDDSQLPKDRFSAERLKGVDSTLKIQPAELGDSAVYLCASSLVAGTYNEQFFGPGTRLTVL.

The V gene is TRBV15, the J gene TRBJ2-1; D remains unclear. This CDR3 contains 13 residues. CDR1 and CDR2 from the germline V gene are LNHNV and YYDKDF (reference sequence). Trimming left V 0 bases short and J 7 bases short, with 7 bases between. The CDR3 DNA is TGTGCCACCAGCAGAGATCTTACAAATGAGCAGTTCTTC. Protein product: CATSRDLTNEQFF.

The chain recombines TRBV6-6 with TRBJ2-7, with D uncertain. CDR3 size: 13 residues. The ends were cut back, 2 bases at V and 9 bases at J, with 14 bases in the middle. Per germline, CDR1 MNHNY and CDR2 SVGAGI (reference sequence). The DNA for the CDR3 is TGTGCCAGCAGTTACCCGGCGGATTATGGGCAGTACTTC. It specifies CASSYPADYGQYF.

This chain connects TRBV7-9 to TRBJ1-2; D is undetermined. V lost 8 bases and J 3 bases, leaving 13 bases between the germline ends. The CDR3 length is 13 residues. CDR1 is SEHNR and CDR2 is FQNEAQ in the germline V gene (reference sequence). The CDR3 spells CASSSLGDYGYTF. CDR3 in DNA: TGTGCCAGCTCCTCGTTGGGAGACTATGGCTACACCTTC.

The chain combines TRBV5-4 with TRBJ1-1, with 9 bases identical to TRBD1. The germline V gene has CDR1 SGHNT and CDR2 YYREEE (reference sequence). V shed 4 bases and J 4 bases; nucleotides not matched to a gene: 8. This CDR3 has 15 residues. In DNA form, the CDR3 reads TGTGCCAGCAGCGGGGACAGGGTAAGGATCACTGAAGCTTTCTTT. This encodes CASSGDRVRITEAFF.

The rearrangement uses TRBV6-1 and TRBJ2-7; TRBD1 agrees at 7 bases. Germline-derived CDR1 and CDR2 are MNHNS and SASEGT. The J segment lost 4 bases and the V segment lost 3 bases, leaving 9 bases of the junction unmatched. This CDR3 is 15 amino acids long. The CDR3 bases are TGTGCCAGCAGTGACCTCAGGGACAGTGAGTACGAGCAGTACTTC. It encodes CASSDLRDSEYEQYF.

The V gene is TRBV28, the J gene TRBJ1-1; no definite D call. CDR1 is MDHEN, CDR2 SYDVKM, per germline. The CDR3 sequence is 14 residues long. V was pared by 1 base and J by 2 bases, with 8 bases between. The CDR3 nucleotides read TGTGCCAGCAGTTTATCAGGAACCAACACTGAAGCTTTCTTT. The encoded protein is CASSLSGTNTEAFF.

J is TRBJ2-5 and V is TRBV5-1, with 7 bases fitting TRBD1. Trimming cost V 4 bases and J 7 bases; bases outside gene matches: 16. The CDR3 is 16 amino acids. CDR1 is SGHRS, CDR2 YFSETQ, per germline. CDR3 loop: CASSPTPGTVVMTQYF. The CDR3 nucleotides read TGCGCCAGCAGCCCGACTCCCGGGACAGTTGTTATGACCCAGTACTTC.

V is TRBV2 and J is TRBJ1-3; D perhaps matches TRBD1 (6 bases). CDR3 length: 14 amino acids. Germline CDR1 is SNHLY and CDR2 is FYNNEI. Deletions cut 3 bases from V and 1 base from J, with 7 bases between. DNA for the CDR3: TGTGCCAGCAGTGACCAGGGGTCTGGAAACACCATATATTTT. It translates to CASSDQGSGNTIYF.